The 2 T cell receptor beta chains given below trace back to one sample, sequenced in a study of blood T cells in healthy people across ages. PCR was performed a second time for about 7 to 11 cycles using a sample-barcoded 5' primer and a J-beta primer mix. TCRdb recomputed calls from the 5' RACE reads with MiXCR, one row per CDR3 protein. The sample includes approximately 2,000,000 distinct CDR3 sequences, 39% of them seen just once. Sequencing was carried out using blood. The receptor source for this set is a human donor in good health.

The J gene is TRBJ2-1, the V gene TRBV7-3, with 11 nucleotides matching TRBD2. Germline trimming cut 5 bases from V and 11 bases from J; bases unmatched to any gene: 11. The length of the CDR3 is 15 residues. Germline lookup yields CDR1 SGHTA and CDR2 FQGTGA. Here the CDR3 DNA reads TGTGCCAGCAGCCCCACTAGCGGGGGTACAATGAAGCAGTTCTTC. It specifies CASSPTSGGTMKQFF.

The rearrangement uses TRBV7-2 and TRBJ2-4, with D possibly matching TRBD2 (5 bases). This CDR3 spans 16 amino acids. Trimming shortened V by 7 bases and J by 0 bases, and 16 bases separated the two germline ends. CDR1 is SGHTA, CDR2 FQGNSA, per germline. CDR3 in DNA: TGTGCCAGCACCCTTAGTACGGGATTAGCCAAAAACATTCAGTACTTC. The encoded protein is CASTLSTGLAKNIQYF.